The next 10 T cell receptor beta chains were all read from a single sample in a study of blood T cell repertoires in COVID-19 (dated by TCRdb to the early 2020s). Library prep was done by the immunoSEQ multiplex PCR assay. Entries here come from immuneACCESS through TCRdb and include only in-frame sequences with V and J called. Some clones fail to appear in such tables; in the studies checked, an unresolved V gene covers under half of the shortfall, and the cause of the remainder is unknown. Recorded for this sample are 200,000 to 300,000 clones; approximately 86% of them occurred a single time. The top ten clonotypes cover 5.5% to 7.5% of the sample. Sequencing was done on a sample of peripheral blood. Receptor source: a woman aged 55-70 years with active or convalescent COVID-19.

J is TRBJ2-6 and V is TRBV5-1, with 9 bases matching TRBD1. V shed 4 bases, J shed 3 bases, and the junction held 11 bases outside the gene matches. Germline values: CDR1 SGHRS, CDR2 YFSETQ. The CDR3 runs to 18 residues. DNA of the CDR3: TGCGCCAGCAGCAGGGACAGGGAGACCTTGGGTGGGGCCAACGTCCTGACTTTC. Its translation: CASSRDRETLGGANVLTF.

This chain uses TRBV19 with TRBJ2-2; 12 bases match TRBD1. CDR1 LNHDA and CDR2 SQIVND come from the germline V gene (reference sequence). The length of the CDR3 is 16 residues. V lost 5 bases to trimming and J lost 5 bases; unmatched junction nucleotides: 6. Here the CDR3 reads CASSAGQGAGTGELFF. The CDR3 DNA sequence: TGTGCCAGTAGTGCGGGACAGGGGGCGGGAACCGGGGAGCTGTTTTTT.

The rearrangement uses TRBV27 and TRBJ1-2; D perhaps matches TRBD1 (5 bases). Per the germline V gene, CDR1 is MNHEY and CDR2 is SMNVEV (reference sequence). The CDR3 sequence is 15 residues long. Trimming took off 6 bases at V and 4 bases at J, with 18 bases between the two ends. CDR3 residues: CASRKQQAGGYGYTF. The DNA for the CDR3 is TGTGCCAGCAGAAAGCAACAGGCCGGGGGCTATGGCTACACCTTC.

This clone turned up a few times. V usage is TRBV10-3 and J usage is TRBJ2-1; D perhaps matches TRBD2 (6 bases). Germline V CDR1 and CDR2: ENHRY, SYGVKD. The CDR3 loop spans 16 amino acids. V shed 0 bases and J shed 1 base, with 10 bases lying between them. In nucleotides, the CDR3 is TGTGCCATCAGTGAGTCGACCGGGACTTCCTACAATGAGCAGTTCTTC. Residues: CAISESTGTSYNEQFF.

CDR3 nucleotides: TGTGCCAGCAGACAGACCGCGGGACTAGCGGGGACTCGACAGTTCTTC. Translating it yields CASRQTAGLAGTRQFF. The gene calls are TRBV28 and TRBJ2-1, with TRBD2 matching 13 bases. The CDR3 length is 16 residues. The trim removed 6 bases at V and 13 bases at J, leaving 15 bases unmatched. Germline CDR1 and CDR2: MDHEN and SYDVKM. The variable domain in full, with the rest retrieved from reference TRBV28 and TRBJ2-1, is DVKVTQSSRYLVKRTGEKVFLECVQDMDHENMFWYRQDPGLGLRLIYFSYDVKMKEKGDIPEGYSVSREKKERFSLILESASTNQTSMYLCASRQTAGLAGTRQFFGPGTRLTVL.

The chain employs TRBV10-3 and TRBJ1-1; possibly TRBD1 for D (5 bases). The ends were cut back, 10 bases at V and 5 bases at J, with 14 bases in the middle. The CDR3 runs 12 residues. In germline, CDR1 is ENHRY, CDR2 SYGVKD. CDR3 sequence: CATRLGGTEAFF. CDR3 DNA sequence: TGTGCCACCAGGTTGGGGGGGACTGAAGCTTTCTTT.

The genes are TRBV2 and TRBJ2-2; the D is unclear. This CDR3 is 13 amino acids long. The V gene's germline CDR1 is SNHLY and CDR2 FYNNEI. The V end lost 8 bases, the J end lost 0 bases, and 7 bases lay between the germline ends. In DNA form, the CDR3 reads TGTGCCAGCGGGCAGACGAACACCGGGGAGCTGTTTTTT. Protein: CASGQTNTGELFF. Using reference TRBV2 and TRBJ2-2 for the parts outside the CDR3, the full variable domain is EPEVTQTPSHQVTQMGQEVILRCVPISNHLYFYWYRQILGQKVEFLVSFYNNEISEKSEIFDDQFSVERPDGSNFTLKIRSTKLEDSAMYFCASGQTNTGELFFGEGSRLTVL.

This clone was observed a single time. The chain joins TRBV7-9 to TRBJ1-5, with 7 bases that match TRBD1. The CDR3 covers 15 residues. Germline CDR1 reads SEHNR; CDR2 reads FQNEAQ (reference sequence). Trimming at V came to 8 bases and at J to 1 base, leaving 8 bases not matched to a gene. The CDR3: CASASDRESNQPQHF. CDR3 DNA: TGTGCCAGCGCCTCAGACAGGGAGAGCAATCAGCCCCAGCATTTT.

The chain couples TRBV5-1 to TRBJ2-6; maybe TRBD2 (6 bases). CDR3 length equals 16 residues. From germline, CDR1 is SGHRS and CDR2 YFSETQ. Trimming stripped 1 base from V and 0 bases from J, with 8 bases between. CDR3 coding DNA: TGCGCCAGCAGCTTGAGGGAGGTCTCTGGGGCCAACGTCCTGACTTTC. Translating gives CASSLREVSGANVLTF.

The rearrangement joins TRBV19 to TRBJ2-6; 8 positions agree with TRBD1. There are 16 residues in the CDR3. Losses at the gene ends were 3 bases for V and 4 bases for J; bases not matched to a gene: 5. The germline CDR1 and CDR2 sequences are LNHDA and SQIVND (reference sequence). CDR3 nucleotides: TGTGCCAGTAGTATGGTCAGACAGGGGGGGGCCAACGTCCTGACTTTC. As protein: CASSMVRQGGANVLTF. Full variable domain (outside the CDR3, taken from reference TRBV19 and TRBJ2-6): DGGITQSPKYLFRKEGQNVTLSCEQNLNHDAMYWYRQDPGQGLRLIYYSQIVNDFQKGDIAEGYSVSREKKESFPLTVTSAQKNPTAFYLCASSMVRQGGANVLTFGAGSRLTVL.